These 26 T cell receptor beta chains were all obtained from the same sample, sequenced in a study of CD8+ T cells in alopecia areata. Extracted RNA was reverse transcribed, and the resulting cDNA served as sequencing template. Using immunoSEQ multiplex PCR, the repertoire was profiled, and TCRdb retains in-frame clones only, with some absent. The repertoire consists of about 150,000 clones, with roughly three fifths occurring once and the leading ten covering around 6%. Source: CD4+ T cells sorted from blood, taken at week 0. The receptor set was obtained from a human donor with alopecia areata.

The gene calls are TRBV7-2 and TRBJ1-4, with a tentative D call TRBD1 (5 bases). Trimming removed 5 bases at V and 0 bases at J, with 16 bases between. In germline, CDR1 is SGHTA, CDR2 FQGNSA. The CDR3 is made up of 17 amino acids. The CDR3 nucleotides are TGTGCCAGCAGCCCCGGGACCTCTGGCGCAACTAATGAAAAACTGTTTTTT. Its translation: CASSPGTSGATNEKLFF.

V and J are TRBV29-1 and TRBJ2-3; 8 bases are shared with TRBD1. Germline V CDR1 and CDR2: SQVTM, ANQGSEA. The V and J ends lost 7 bases and 6 bases, in that order; junction bases with no gene match: 9. This CDR3 spans 13 amino acids. DNA of the CDR3: TGCAGCGGTCTCGGGACAGGCAGCGATACGCAGTATTTT. Translated: CSGLGTGSDTQYF.

V and J are TRBV30 and TRBJ1-5; D unresolved. The CDR3 runs to 12 residues. V was clipped by 2 bases and J by 8 bases, with 10 bases between them. Per germline, CDR1 GTSNPN and CDR2 SVGIG (reference sequence). The CDR3: CAWSLGLEPQHF. Written as DNA, the CDR3 is TGTGCCTGGAGTCTGGGTTTGGAGCCCCAGCATTTT.

This sequence joins TRBV6-1 and TRBJ1-2; no firm D call. The CDR3 loop spans 14 amino acids. Germline CDR1 is MNHNS and CDR2 is SASEGT. The V and J ends lost 1 base and 4 bases respectively, with 10 bases between them. The DNA of the CDR3 is TGTGCCAGCAGTGAAGTTTGGGCAGGCTATGGCTACACCTTC. It is translated as CASSEVWAGYGYTF.

This clone has just a few counts. The chain joins TRBV7-9 to TRBJ1-2; D ambiguous. There are 14 residues in the CDR3. Germline assignment: CDR1 SEHNR and CDR2 FQNEAQ (reference sequence). The V gene lost 3 bases and the J gene lost 0 bases, with 8 bases spanning the gap. The DNA for the CDR3 is TGTGCCAGCAGCTTTTTACAGACTAACTATGGCTACACCTTC. It encodes CASSFLQTNYGYTF.

V gene TRBV27 combines with J gene TRBJ2-5, with 7 bases that match TRBD2. CDR1 and CDR2 (germline): MNHEY, SMNVEV (reference sequence). V trimming: 0 bases; J trimming: 5 bases; junction bases outside the gene matches: 0. This CDR3 has 13 amino acids. CDR3 residues: CASSLSGRETQYF. The CDR3 DNA follows: TGTGCCAGCAGTTTATCCGGGAGGGAGACCCAGTACTTC.

This clone was counted a few times. J is TRBJ1-2 and V is TRBV29-1; 7 bases fit TRBD1. V shed 4 bases, J shed 6 bases, and the junction held 5 bases outside the gene matches. The CDR3 is 12 residues long. Germline CDR1 SQVTM, CDR2 ANQGSEA. The DNA for the CDR3 is TGCAGCGTTGGGCAGGGGGAACATGGCTACACCTTC. The encoded protein is CSVGQGEHGYTF.

The rearrangement links TRBV2 to TRBJ2-3; D might be TRBD1 (6 bases). The CDR3 has 14 residues. Deletions cut 11 bases from V and 0 bases from J, with 15 bases between. CDR1 and CDR2 (germline): SNHLY, FYNNEI. CDR3 sequence reads: CASYRAYSTDTQYF. CDR3 nucleotide sequence: TGTGCCTCGTACAGGGCCTATAGCACAGATACGCAGTATTTT.

In its sample, this clone was seen a few times. The V and J genes are TRBV10-3 and TRBJ2-5, with no clear D. Germline values: CDR1 ENHRY, CDR2 SYGVKD. The CDR3 runs 14 residues. Trimming shortened V by 0 bases and J by 5 bases, and 10 bases separated the two germline ends. CDR3: CAISESIAGETQYF. CDR3 DNA: TGTGCCATCAGTGAGTCGATTGCAGGCGAGACCCAGTACTTC.

This clone turned up a few times. The chain combines TRBV29-1 with TRBJ1-1; no definite D call. The germline V and J ends were trimmed by 1 base and 5 bases, with 8 bases remaining between them. The CDR3 extends over 12 amino acids. Germline V gene data show CDR1 as SQVTM and CDR2 as ANQGSEA. The CDR3 loop is CSVEVAGTEAFF. The CDR3 DNA sequence: TGCAGCGTTGAAGTAGCGGGGACTGAAGCTTTCTTT.

This chain links TRBV29-1 with TRBJ2-3; 9 bases line up with TRBD1. J was trimmed by 0 bases and V by 5 bases; bases with no gene match: 6. The germline CDR1 and CDR2 sequences are SQVTM and ANQGSEA. CDR3 length equals 15 residues. The CDR3 nucleotides are TGCAGCGTTAGGACAGGGGCCATCAGCACAGATACGCAGTATTTT. Translated, it gives CSVRTGAISTDTQYF.

The chain links TRBV5-1 to TRBJ2-1; either TRBD1 or TRBD2 may fit D (5 bases each). Germline values: CDR1 SGHRS, CDR2 YFSETQ. Trimming left V 4 bases short and J 3 bases short, with 14 bases between. This CDR3 has 15 amino acids. CDR3 amino acids: CASSIVGADYNEQFF. For the CDR3, the DNA is TGCGCCAGCAGCATAGTCGGGGCAGACTACAATGAGCAGTTCTTC.

This rearrangement joins TRBV23-1 to TRBJ1-5; D is ambiguous. TRBV23-1 is noted as an ORF with a role that remains uncertain. The CDR3 runs to 16 residues. The V end lost 3 bases, the J end lost 2 bases, and 14 bases lay between the germline ends. CDR3 DNA: TGCGCCAGCAGTCACCCTGGGCAGTGGGGCAATCAGCCCCAGCATTTT. Translating gives CASSHPGQWGNQPQHF.

The chain couples TRBV4-3 to TRBJ2-3, with D hard to call. There are 15 residues in the CDR3. Germline-derived CDR1 and CDR2 are LGHNA and YSLEER. V lost 0 bases to trimming and J lost 5 bases, with 12 bases between them. CDR3 sequence (DNA): TGCGCCAGCAGCCAAGATCGGACGGCGGAAGATACGCAGTATTTT. This gives the protein CASSQDRTAEDTQYF.

This clone was seen a few times. The chain is built from TRBV29-1 and TRBJ1-2; D not resolved. V was clipped by 5 bases and J by 5 bases, with 12 bases between them. Germline V CDR1 and CDR2: SQVTM, ANQGSEA. The CDR3 has 12 amino acids. CDR3 nucleotide sequence: TGCAGCGTTTTTACGGGGTCTTATGGCTACACCTTC. The encoded protein is CSVFTGSYGYTF.

V gene TRBV29-1 combines with J gene TRBJ1-2, with unresolved D. The V end lost 4 bases, the J end lost 0 bases, and 9 bases lay between the germline ends. This CDR3 contains 13 residues. Germline V gene sequence: CDR1 SQVTM, CDR2 ANQGSEA. This CDR3 reads CSVGTVANYGYTF. The DNA for the CDR3 is TGCAGCGTTGGGACTGTAGCTAACTATGGCTACACCTTC.

In its sample, this clone was seen a few times. The chain recombines TRBV29-1 with TRBJ1-1, with D possibly matching TRBD1 (6 bases). Germline loops: CDR1 SQVTM, CDR2 ANQGSEA. V was cut by 7 bases and J by 10 bases, with 16 bases left in between. The CDR3 totals 11 residues. CDR3 sequence reads: CSGRVQQGAFF. CDR3 coding DNA: TGCAGCGGCCGGGTCCAACAGGGAGCTTTCTTT.

This sequence joins TRBV12-5 and TRBJ2-7, with D maybe TRBD2 (6 bases). Germline values: CDR1 LGHNT, CDR2 FRNRAP. The V end was cut by 0 bases, the J end by 2 bases, with 14 bases between. The CDR3 consists of 16 residues. CDR3 bases: TGTGCTAGTGGTTTGGTACTGACTAGTGGGCCCTACGAGCAGTACTTC. This encodes CASGLVLTSGPYEQYF.

This clone came up a few times. The chain links TRBV29-1 to TRBJ2-5; 7 bases align to TRBD1. Looked up from germline, CDR1 is SQVTM and CDR2 is ANQGSEA. The CDR3 extends over 13 amino acids. The J segment lost 0 bases and the V segment lost 8 bases, leaving 6 bases of the junction unmatched. The CDR3 is CSLRDSDQETQYF. DNA for the CDR3: TGCAGCCTCCGGGACAGCGACCAAGAGACCCAGTACTTC.

The rearrangement joins TRBV19 to TRBJ2-6, with 13 bases fitting TRBD2. The CDR3 contains 17 residues. The junction had 1 base not matched to a gene; V was cut back by 5 bases and J by 0 bases. Germline loops: CDR1 LNHDA, CDR2 SQIVND (reference sequence). CDR3 coding DNA: TGTGCCAGTAGTCGACTAGCGGGGGGCTCTGGGGCCAACGTCCTGACTTTC. Translating it yields CASSRLAGGSGANVLTF.

The chain combines TRBV27 with TRBJ2-5, with 7 positions matching TRBD1. Unmatched junction bases numbered 6, after V lost 4 bases and J lost 1 base. This CDR3 is built from 15 residues. CDR1 and CDR2 from the germline V gene are MNHEY and SMNVEV (reference sequence). The CDR3 coding sequence is TGTGCCAGCAGTTCACCCGGGACAGCCCAAGAGACCCAGTACTTC. Amino acid sequence: CASSSPGTAQETQYF.

In this sample, this clone turned up a few times. In DNA form, the CDR3 reads TGTGCCTGGAGTGTTAAAGGGGTAAACATTCAGTACTTC. This encodes CAWSVKGVNIQYF. The rearrangement uses TRBV30 and TRBJ2-4; TRBD1 is a possible D gene (5 bases). The CDR3 extends over 13 amino acids. Between the trimmed V and J ends, which lost 0 bases and 6 bases, there was a span of 9 bases. The germline gives CDR1 GTSNPN, CDR2 SVGIG (reference sequence). Drawing the rest from reference TRBV30 and TRBJ2-4, the complete variable domain is SQTIHQWPATLVQPVGSPLSLECTVEGTSNPNLYWYRQAAGRGLQLLFYSVGIGQISSEVPQNLSASRPQDRQFILSSKKLLLSDSGFYLCAWSVKGVNIQYFGAGTRLSVL.

V and J are TRBV20-1 and TRBJ1-6; no clear D gene. The CDR3 sequence is 10 residues long. V shed 5 bases and J shed 14 bases, with 10 bases lying between them. CDR1 is DFQATT and CDR2 is SNEGSKA in the germline V gene (reference sequence). The CDR3 DNA sequence: TGCAGTGCTCTACTCGGGGCCCTCCACTTT. It codes for CSALLGALHF.

The V and J genes are TRBV7-3 and TRBJ2-6; D is uncertain. From germline, CDR1 is SGHTA and CDR2 FQGTGA. V was pared by 7 bases and J by 14 bases, with 3 bases between. This CDR3 region has 8 residues. Written as DNA, the CDR3 is TGTGCCAGCAAATTCCTGACTTTC. Amino acids: CASKFLTF.

This clone was found a few times. This CDR3 is also generated by other DNA sequences in the sample. The rearrangement joins TRBV10-3 to TRBJ1-2; D unresolved. The V end lost 3 bases, the J end lost 6 bases, and 11 bases lay between the germline ends. The CDR3 has 13 amino acids. CDR1 is ENHRY and CDR2 is SYGVKD in the germline V gene. The CDR3 is CAISDRVEDGYTF. The CDR3, as DNA: TGTGCCATCAGTGACCGGGTCGAGGATGGCTACACCTTC.

This clone was observed a handful of times. The chain carries TRBV7-2 and TRBJ2-6, with D unclear. Between the trimmed V and J ends, which lost 6 bases and 0 bases, there was a span of 6 bases. The germline CDR1 and CDR2 sequences are SGHTA and FQGNSA. The length of the CDR3 is 14 residues. Here the CDR3 DNA reads TGTGCCAGCAGTCAAGACTCTGGGGCCAACGTCCTGACTTTC. It yields the protein CASSQDSGANVLTF.